The rows below give T cell receptor beta chains drawn from one sample of a study of blood T cells in healthy people across ages. TCRdb re-analysed the 5' RACE reads in MiXCR, keeping a single row per CDR3 protein. The sample includes around 1,900,000 distinct CDR3 sequences, about 39% of them seen just once. Sequencing input: blood. These receptors were obtained from a human donor in good health. The CDR3 runs from the conserved cysteine through the conserved F or W. The D gene is left open where the match is weak. Clone size, where shown, is once, few, many, or a class for clones that have expanded.

len	v_gene	abundance	j_gene	d_gene	CDR3aa	CDR3nt
15	TRBV20-1	-	TRBJ2-1	-	CSARDLVEGGNGQFF	TGCAGTGCTAGAGATCTCGTGGAGGGAGGTAATGGGCAGTTCTTC
15	TRBV7-2	once	TRBJ1-2	-	CASSLGSLNRYGYTF	TGTGCCAGCAGCTTAGGGTCCCTGAATAGATATGGCTACACCTTC
14	TRBV6-6	-	TRBJ2-5	-	CASSPRGFDGTQYF	TGTGCCAGCAGTCCCCGGGGGTTCGACGGGACCCAGTACTTC
12	TRBV10-3	-	TRBJ1-2	-	CAISESSAGYTF	TGTGCCATCAGTGAGTCGAGCGCTGGCTACACCTTC
15	TRBV5-1	-	TRBJ2-3	TRBD2	CASSPGTSGGYTQYF	TGCGCCAGCAGCCCGGGGACTAGCGGGGGTTATACGCAGTATTTT
17	TRBV28	-	TRBJ2-1	-	CASSLSGGPTSYNEQFF	TGTGCCAGCAGTTTATCTGGGGGCCCTACCTCCTACAATGAGCAGTTCTTC
15	TRBV20-1	few	TRBJ2-7	-	CSASGTSGTRYEQYF	TGCAGTGCTAGTGGTACTTCCGGGACAAGGTACGAGCAGTACTTC
12	TRBV20-1	-	TRBJ2-5	-	CSASPDRETQYF	TGCAGTGCTAGCCCCGACCGAGAGACCCAGTACTTC
15	TRBV27	-	TRBJ2-1	TRBD1	CASSLSWTGVHEQFF	TGTGCCAGCAGTTTATCGTGGACAGGGGTCCATGAGCAGTTCTTC
14	TRBV2	-	TRBJ2-7	-	CASSEQGRGYEQYF	TGTGCCAGCAGTGAACAGGGTAGAGGGTACGAGCAGTACTTC
15	TRBV11-2	-	TRBJ1-4	TRBD1	CAGSLGQGANEKLFF	TGTGCCGGCAGCTTGGGACAGGGGGCAAATGAAAAACTGTTTTTT
15	TRBV7-9	-	TRBJ2-1	TRBD1	CASSLQIGQGNEQFF	TGTGCCAGCAGCTTACAGATAGGACAGGGTAATGAGCAGTTCTTC
15	TRBV11-1	-	TRBJ2-1	-	CASSRGTAGNNEQFF	TGTGCCAGCAGCCGAGGGACAGCGGGGAACAATGAGCAGTTCTTC
13	TRBV28	-	TRBJ2-1	TRBD1	CATHRGSYNEQFF	TGTGCCACCCACAGGGGCTCCTACAATGAGCAGTTCTTC
16	TRBV7-2	-	TRBJ2-2	TRBD1	CASSSAGQAYTGELFF	TGTGCCAGCAGCTCCGCCGGACAGGCGTACACCGGGGAGCTGTTTTTT
15	TRBV6-6	-	TRBJ1-1	-	CASRPHLWGASEAFF	TGTGCCAGCAGACCTCACCTATGGGGGGCAAGTGAAGCTTTCTTT
13	TRBV9	few	TRBJ1-2	TRBD1	CASSVGTGDSYTF	TGTGCCAGCAGCGTAGGGACAGGGGACAGCTACACCTTC
13	TRBV29-1	few	TRBJ2-1	TRBD1	CSAQGQGYNEQFF	TGCAGCGCTCAGGGACAGGGTTACAATGAGCAGTTCTTC
17	TRBV4-2	-	TRBJ1-1	-	CASSHHPQGGWNTEAFF	TGTGCCAGCAGCCACCACCCGCAGGGTGGGTGGAACACTGAAGCTTTCTTT
15	TRBV25-1	-	TRBJ1-2	TRBD1	CASAEGTGGYYGYTF	TGTGCCAGCGCCGAAGGCACAGGGGGCTACTATGGCTACACCTTC
15	TRBV5-1	few	TRBJ2-7	TRBD1	CASSLDGQATYEQYF	TGCGCCAGCAGCCTAGATGGACAGGCGACCTACGAGCAGTACTTC
18	TRBV4-3	-	TRBJ2-5	-	CASSQVEALEISGETQYF	TGCGCCAGCAGCCAAGTCGAGGCCCTAGAGATATCGGGAGAGACCCAGTACTTC
16	TRBV20-1	-	TRBJ2-1	TRBD2	CSARTSGGTSYNEQFF	TGCAGTGCTAGGACTAGCGGGGGTACCTCCTACAATGAGCAGTTCTTC
16	TRBV3-1	-	TRBJ2-1	TRBD1	CASSQVKGQRYNEQFF	TGTGCCAGCAGCCAAGTGAAGGGACAGAGATACAATGAGCAGTTCTTC
13	TRBV10-3	-	TRBJ2-5	-	CAISGDVQETQYF	TGTGCCATCAGTGGGGACGTTCAAGAGACCCAGTACTTC
14	TRBV5-1	-	TRBJ2-7	-	CASSESIVSYEQYF	TGCGCCAGCAGCGAGTCAATCGTCTCCTACGAGCAGTACTTC
14	TRBV12-3/TRBV12-4	-	TRBJ1-2	-	CASSLDWGYRGYTF	TGTGCCAGCAGTTTAGATTGGGGATACAGGGGCTACACCTTC
15	TRBV15	many	TRBJ2-1	-	CATSREPGRFVRQFF	TGTGCCACCAGCAGGGAACCGGGACGTTTTGTAAGGCAGTTCTTC
16	TRBV20-1	few	TRBJ2-5	TRBD1	CSARDEGTGGGETQYF	TGCAGTGCTAGAGATGAAGGGACAGGGGGCGGTGAGACCCAGTACTTC
14	TRBV7-2	once	TRBJ2-7	-	CASSSPQTEDEQYF	TGTGCCAGCAGCTCCCCTCAGACAGAAGACGAGCAGTACTTC
14	TRBV20-1	few	TRBJ2-2	-	CSAGTTRSTGELFF	TGCAGTGCCGGGACAACGCGGAGCACCGGGGAGCTGTTTTTT
16	TRBV4-1	few	TRBJ1-6	TRBD1	CASSPTGQGTHSPLHF	TGCGCCAGCAGCCCTACAGGACAGGGTACTCATTCACCCCTCCACTTT
13	TRBV7-2	few	TRBJ1-2	-	CASSLARGGYYTF	TGTGCCAGCAGCTTAGCGCGGGGGGGGTACTACACCTTC
15	TRBV28	-	TRBJ2-6	-	CASSLIAPGANVLTF	TGTGCCAGCAGTTTGATAGCCCCTGGGGCCAACGTCCTGACTTTC
16	TRBV10-3	-	TRBJ2-1	TRBD2	CAISHRGDHSYNEQFF	TGTGCCATCAGCCATCGGGGGGACCACTCCTACAATGAGCAGTTCTTC
13	TRBV6-2/TRBV6-3	few	TRBJ1-5	-	CASNKYSNQPQHF	TGTGCCAGCAACAAATATAGCAATCAGCCCCAGCATTTT
16	TRBV4-1	-	TRBJ2-5	TRBD2	CASSQAGLAEGETQYF	TGCGCCAGCAGCCAGGCGGGACTAGCGGAGGGGGAGACCCAGTACTTC
18	TRBV5-1	-	TRBJ2-6	TRBD1	CASSKQGVIISGANVLTF	TGCGCCAGCAGCAAACAGGGGGTGATAATCTCTGGGGCCAACGTCCTGACTTTC
15	TRBV3-1	-	TRBJ2-5	TRBD1	CASREGTGGWETQYF	TGTGCCAGCAGGGAGGGGACAGGGGGCTGGGAGACCCAGTACTTC
15	TRBV7-3	few	TRBJ2-3	-	CASSLNVPGGDTQYF	TGTGCCAGCAGCTTAAACGTACCAGGAGGGGATACGCAGTATTTT
14	TRBV6-6	-	TRBJ2-1	-	CASSYSIDPNEQFF	TGTGCCAGCAGTTACTCGATCGACCCGAATGAGCAGTTCTTC
16	TRBV20-1	-	TRBJ2-1	TRBD2	CSAAMNRDQRGETQFF	TGCAGTGCCGCCATGAACCGGGATCAGCGGGGAGAGACCCAGTTCTTC
14	TRBV29-1	-	TRBJ1-1	-	CSDELGALYTEAFF	TGCAGCGACGAGTTGGGAGCCCTTTACACTGAAGCTTTCTTT
14	TRBV4-3	-	TRBJ1-1	-	CASSRNSGNTEAFF	TGCGCCAGCAGCCGTAATTCAGGGAACACTGAAGCTTTCTTT
18	TRBV10-3	few	TRBJ2-5	-	CAISGAINDGGPQETQYF	TGTGCCATCAGCGGTGCCATAAACGACGGGGGCCCCCAAGAGACCCAGTACTTC
14	TRBV7-8	-	TRBJ2-1	-	CASSRLIGVAEQFF	TGTGCCAGCAGCCGCTTGATAGGGGTGGCTGAGCAGTTCTTC
20	TRBV7-8	-	TRBJ2-1	TRBD2	CASSHGTSGGQISSYNEQFF	TGTGCCAGCAGCCACGGGACTAGCGGGGGCCAAATAAGCTCCTACAATGAGCAGTTCTTC
15	TRBV24-1	-	TRBJ2-1	TRBD1	CATSNHRGGTNEQFF	TGTGCCACCAGTAATCACAGGGGTGGTACCAATGAGCAGTTCTTC
13	TRBV2	-	TRBJ1-5	TRBD1	CASTTGVTQPQHF	TGTGCCAGTACCACAGGGGTAACTCAGCCCCAGCATTTT
15	TRBV5-1	-	TRBJ2-3	-	CASSLAGDISDTQYF	TGCGCCAGCAGCTTGGCCGGGGACATTTCGGATACGCAGTATTTT
16	TRBV28	-	TRBJ2-3	TRBD1	CASRVPGTGVTDTQYF	TGTGCCAGCAGGGTCCCCGGGACAGGAGTCACAGATACGCAGTATTTT
14	TRBV29-1	-	TRBJ1-1	-	CSAEDRGANTEAFF	TGCAGCGCTGAGGACCGGGGAGCAAACACTGAAGCTTTCTTT
13	TRBV2	few	TRBJ1-4	-	CASSQSFNEKLFF	TGTGCCAGCAGTCAAAGCTTTAATGAAAAACTGTTTTTT
14	TRBV6-6	-	TRBJ2-7	TRBD2	CASSPTSGSDEQYF	TGTGCCAGCAGCCCGACTAGCGGTTCCGACGAGCAGTACTTC
19	TRBV4-3	-	TRBJ2-7	-	CASSQGAVREGQSPYEQYF	TGCGCCAGCAGCCAAGGGGCGGTAAGGGAAGGACAGAGCCCCTACGAGCAGTACTTC
17	TRBV24-1	-	TRBJ2-3	-	CATSDLGRGVRTDTQYF	TGTGCCACCAGTGATTTGGGTAGAGGAGTACGGACAGATACGCAGTATTTT